The 23 T cell receptor beta chains below were found in one sample sequenced in a study of CD8 T cells in Susac syndrome (dated by TCRdb to about 2019). The library was produced with the immunoSEQ multiplex PCR assay. RNA was extracted using the RNeasy kit, and roughly 0.45 to 1 microgram was reverse transcribed with random hexamers. TCRdb ran its own pipeline on the public reads, namely fastp trimming at Q25 and MiXCR clone calling, and kept in-frame beta chains. Every distinct CDR3 protein forms one entry, paired with its most common genes and DNA. The sample table shows a few hundred thousand distinct CDR3 sequences, and 80% to 95% are seen once. The ten largest account for 0.1% to 0.15% of the sample. Sequenced: CD8+ T cells from PBMCs. These receptors came from a human donor with multiple sclerosis.

The count of this clonotype is one. The V gene is TRBV7-9, the J gene TRBJ1-4; D ambiguous. From germline, CDR1 is SEHNR and CDR2 FQNEAQ (reference sequence). V was clipped by 4 bases and J by 4 bases, with 13 bases between them. The CDR3 is made up of 15 amino acids. The CDR3 region has the DNA TGTGCCAGCAGCTCCGCGGGCCGGATTAATGAAAAACTGTTTTTT. Translated, it gives CASSSAGRINEKLFF.

A single count supports this clonotype. The CDR3 DNA is TGTGCCAGCCGAGAGTTTGGGTACAATGAGCAGTTCTTC. Translated: CASREFGYNEQFF. V is TRBV18 and J is TRBJ2-1; D not resolved. Germline V lookup: CDR1 KGHSH, CDR2 LQKENI. Trimming removed 8 bases from V and 4 bases from J, with 12 bases in between. This CDR3 has 13 amino acids.

Only one count was recorded for this clonotype. The rearrangement joins TRBV2 to TRBJ2-7, with 10 bases identical to TRBD2. Looked up from germline, CDR1 is SNHLY and CDR2 is FYNNEI. The V segment lost 0 bases and the J segment 4 bases; nucleotides outside the gene matches: 6. The CDR3 loop spans 16 amino acids. In DNA, the CDR3 is TGTGCCAGCAGTGAAGCCCTAGCGGGAGTATTGTACGAGCAGTACTTC. Translated: CASSEALAGVLYEQYF.

J is TRBJ1-1 and V is TRBV30; no reliable D call. V was pared by 1 base and J by 4 bases, with 7 bases between. CDR3 length: 12 amino acids. Germline-derived CDR1 and CDR2 are GTSNPN and SVGIG (reference sequence). In DNA, the CDR3 is TGTGCCTGGAGTGCTATTTTCACTGAAGCTTTCTTT. Translating gives CAWSAIFTEAFF. The full variable domain, completed using reference TRBV30 and TRBJ1-1, is SQTIHQWPATLVQPVGSPLSLECTVEGTSNPNLYWYRQAAGRGLQLLFYSVGIGQISSEVPQNLSASRPQDRQFILSSKKLLLSDSGFYLCAWSAIFTEAFFGQGTRLTVV.

A note on this clonotype: At one of its ends the junction is not consistent with the germline gene, which may arise from a read error. The J gene is TRBJ1-2, the V gene TRBV12-3 or TRBV12-4, with D perhaps TRBD1 (6 bases). The CDR3 has 12 amino acids. DNA of the CDR3: TGTACCAGCAGTCCCACAGGGTTTCTCTACACCTTC. Translating it yields CTSSPTGFLYTF.

The chain joins TRBV9 to TRBJ2-6; D gene unclear. Trimming took 4 bases from V and 1 from J, leaving 12 bases between them. The CDR3 extends over 16 amino acids. Germline loops: CDR1 SGDLS, CDR2 YYNGEE. The CDR3 DNA reads TGTGCCAGCAGCTTCAGGACGGTATCTGGGGCCAACGTCCTGACTTTC. Amino acids: CASSFRTVSGANVLTF. The entire variable domain, with the rest obtained from reference TRBV9 and TRBJ2-6, is as follows: DSGVTQTPKHLITATGQRVTLRCSPRSGDLSVYWYQQSLDQGLQFLIQYYNGEERAKGNILERFSAQQFPDLHSELNLSSLELGDSALYFCASSFRTVSGANVLTFGAGSRLTVL.

The chain is built from TRBV4-1 and TRBJ1-1; 7 nucleotides match TRBD1. CDR1 and CDR2 (germline): MGHRA, YSYEKL. The CDR3 covers 16 residues. The J segment lost 8 bases and the V segment lost 4 bases, leaving 16 bases of the junction unmatched. The DNA of the CDR3 is TGCGCCAGCAGCCCAGGAGGGGGGACAGCAGCAGTCGAAGCTTTCTTT. Protein: CASSPGGGTAAVEAFF.

This chain connects TRBV5-5 to TRBJ2-5; the D is unclear. This CDR3 has 14 residues. V was cut by 4 bases and J by 5 bases, with 15 bases left in between. Germline V gene lookup returns CDR1 SGHKS and CDR2 YYEKEE (reference sequence). The CDR3 DNA follows: TGTGCCAGCAGCCCTGAGGACGCGTGGGAGACCCAGTACTTC. Translated, it gives CASSPEDAWETQYF.

The chain links TRBV5-6 to TRBJ1-1; 9 bases agree with TRBD1. V shed 4 bases, J shed 3 bases, and the junction held 10 bases outside the gene matches. Germline V gene data show CDR1 as SGHDT and CDR2 as YYEEEE. The CDR3 has 16 residues. The CDR3 loop reads CASSLRDRVAYTEAFF. The CDR3 nucleotides are TGTGCCAGCAGCCTCCGGGACAGGGTGGCGTACACTGAAGCTTTCTTT.

The V call is TRBV2, the J call TRBJ2-7; D is perhaps TRBD2 (6 bases). Germline V gene data show CDR1 as SNHLY and CDR2 as FYNNEI. V was clipped by 4 bases and J by 2 bases, with 9 bases between them. This CDR3 contains 13 residues. The CDR3 nucleotides are TGTGCCAGCAGTGTCCAGCGGGCCTACGAGCAGTACTTC. This codes for CASSVQRAYEQYF. Based on the CDR3 plus reference TRBV2 and TRBJ2-7, the full variable domain is EPEVTQTPSHQVTQMGQEVILRCVPISNHLYFYWYRQILGQKVEFLVSFYNNEISEKSEIFDDQFSVERPDGSNFTLKIRSTKLEDSAMYFCASSVQRAYEQYFGPGTRLTVT.

The CDR3 is CASSGGTGDLYGYTF. The CDR3 DNA follows: TGTGCCAGCAGCGGGGGGACAGGGGATCTCTATGGCTACACCTTC. The chain employs TRBV5-4 and TRBJ1-2; 10 bases line up with TRBD1. Germline CDR1 is SGHNT and CDR2 is YYREEE (reference sequence). The CDR3 runs 15 residues. The J segment lost 4 bases and the V segment lost 4 bases, leaving 7 bases of the junction unmatched.

CDR3 nucleotide sequence: TGTGCCAGCAGGTTAGGGGGCCGCGAGCAGTACTTC. Protein product: CASRLGGREQYF. The chain couples TRBV6-1 to TRBJ2-7, with 7 bases lining up with TRBD1. The CDR3 sequence is 12 residues long. The V gene end was trimmed by 6 bases and the J gene end by 6 bases; junction bases not matched to a gene: 5. Germline CDR1 reads MNHNS; CDR2 reads SASEGT.

The J gene is TRBJ2-1, the V gene TRBV10-3, with unresolved D. This CDR3 comprises 14 residues. Trimming shortened V by 3 bases and J by 4 bases, and 10 bases separated the two germline ends. Looked up from germline, CDR1 is ENHRY and CDR2 is SYGVKD. The DNA of the CDR3 is TGTGCCATCAGTGACTCAGCCAGATACAATGAGCAGTTCTTC. Protein product: CAISDSARYNEQFF.

The chain uses TRBV27 and TRBJ2-7; possibly TRBD2 for D (5 bases). The germline V and J ends were trimmed by 4 bases and 1 base, with 8 bases remaining between them. Germline V lookup: CDR1 MNHEY, CDR2 SMNVEV (reference sequence). This CDR3 comprises 13 residues. Written as DNA, the CDR3 is TGTGCCAGCAGTTATACTAGTTCCTACGAGCAGTACTTC. The encoded protein is CASSYTSSYEQYF.

In this sample, this clonotype turned up once. The chain has TRBV6-1 and TRBJ2-1, with TRBD2 identical over 7 bases. The germline V gene encodes CDR1 MNHNS and CDR2 SASEGT. The CDR3 runs to 13 residues. Trimming cost V 3 bases and J 8 bases; bases outside gene matches: 4. CDR3 nucleotide sequence: TGTGCCAGCAGTGATTGGGGGGGGGATGAGCAGTTCTTC. This encodes CASSDWGGDEQFF.

This chain connects TRBV11-2 to TRBJ2-1; no firm D call. This CDR3 contains 12 residues. V shed 8 bases and J shed 6 bases, with 11 bases lying between them. In germline, CDR1 is SGHAT, CDR2 FQNNGV. In DNA form, the CDR3 reads TGTGCCAGCGGAACGCGTCCCAATGAGCAGTTCTTC. Translated: CASGTRPNEQFF.

This clonotype was recorded only once. This chain joins TRBV24-1 and TRBJ1-2; 9 bases align to TRBD1. The germline gives CDR1 KGHDR, CDR2 SFDVKD. The ends lost 4 bases at V and 4 bases at J; junction bases unmatched: 3. There are 14 residues in the CDR3. The CDR3 is CATSDRDRVYGYTF. The CDR3 DNA is TGTGCCACCAGTGACCGGGACAGGGTCTATGGCTACACCTTC.

This chain connects TRBV15 to TRBJ1-2; D ambiguous. CDR1 is LNHNV and CDR2 is YYDKDF in the germline V gene (reference sequence). This CDR3 spans 14 amino acids. V was shortened by 0 bases and J by 7 bases, with 12 bases between the two germline ends. For the CDR3, the DNA is TGTGCCACCAGCAGAGACAGGTATCAACGTGGCTACACCTTC. This codes for CATSRDRYQRGYTF. The complete variable domain, with remaining parts taken from reference TRBV15 and TRBJ1-2, reads DAMVIQNPRYQVTQFGKPVTLSCSQTLNHNVMYWYQQKSSQAPKLLFHYYDKDFNNEADTPDNFQSRRPNTSFCFLDIRSPGLGDTAMYLCATSRDRYQRGYTFGSGTRLTVV.

The chain uses TRBV13 and TRBJ1-1; a weak D match, TRBD1 (6 bases). The germline V gene encodes CDR1 PRHDT and CDR2 FYEKMQ (reference sequence). The CDR3 sequence is 15 residues long. V lost 5 bases, J lost 3 bases, and 16 bases lay in between. The CDR3 sequence: CASSLAPGQYTEAFF. The CDR3 bases are TGTGCCAGCAGCCTGGCCCCCGGACAGTACACTGAAGCTTTCTTT.

This chain joins TRBV5-6 and TRBJ1-5, with a tentative D call TRBD1 (5 bases). Germline-derived CDR1 and CDR2 are SGHDT and YYEEEE. This CDR3 has 13 residues. The V end was cut by 4 bases, the J end by 5 bases, with 10 bases between. The CDR3 region has the DNA TGTGCCAGCAGCGACCAGGGAGATCAGCCCCAGCATTTT. It yields the protein CASSDQGDQPQHF.

V is TRBV5-1 and J is TRBJ2-5; perhaps TRBD1 as D (6 bases). Germline lookup yields CDR1 SGHRS and CDR2 YFSETQ. The V end was cut by 0 bases, the J end by 5 bases, with 11 bases between. The CDR3 extends over 14 amino acids. CDR3 loop: CASSLVGAGETQYF. Written as DNA, the CDR3 is TGCGCCAGCAGCTTGGTGGGGGCCGGGGAGACCCAGTACTTC.

The rearrangement links TRBV27 to TRBJ2-3; D not resolved. CDR1 and CDR2 (germline): MNHEY, SMNVEV (reference sequence). The CDR3 extends over 14 amino acids. Trimming took off 5 bases at V and 0 bases at J, with 9 bases between the two ends. This CDR3 is CASSPIGSTDTQYF. In DNA form, the CDR3 reads TGTGCCAGCAGTCCTATCGGGAGCACAGATACGCAGTATTTT.

This chain uses TRBV6-5 with TRBJ1-4, with 8 bases matching TRBD1. With 2 bases clipped from V and 5 bases from J, the junction kept 4 bases outside the gene matches. This CDR3 is built from 15 residues. Germline assignment: CDR1 MNHEY and CDR2 SVGAGI. CDR3 nucleotides: TGTGCCAGCAGTTACACAGGGGGTTTCAATGAAAAACTGTTTTTT. This translates into CASSYTGGFNEKLFF.